Shown below are 21 T cell receptor beta chains from a single sample sequenced in a study of OX40 agonist ivuxolimab in advanced cancers. The library was prepared using the immunoSEQ multiplex PCR assay. Drawn from immuneACCESS, this table holds only the in-frame rearrangements with V and J called that TCRdb kept. Clones are partly lost; checked studies trace under half to an unresolved V gene and leave the rest unexplained. The sample profile shows 65,000 to 80,000 clones; roughly 84% of them were found once. The ten largest clonotypes hold 0.2% to 0.3% of the sample. The sample here was CD4+ or CD8+ T cells sorted from blood, taken in a trial of the OX40 agonist ivuxolimab. Receptor source: an adult with an advanced solid tumor such as melanoma, head and neck, liver or kidney cancer.

The CDR3 reads CASSPTGVYEQYF. The DNA of the CDR3 is TGTGCCAGCTCACCGACAGGGGTCTACGAGCAGTACTTC. The chain has TRBV18 and TRBJ2-7, with 8 bases aligning to TRBD1. In germline, CDR1 is KGHSH, CDR2 LQKENI. The CDR3 consists of 13 residues. V shed 3 bases and J 3 bases; nucleotides not matched to a gene: 1.

This rearrangement joins TRBV7-2 to TRBJ1-6; 8 bases map to TRBD1. The V segment lost 5 bases and the J segment 7 bases; nucleotides outside the gene matches: 7. The CDR3 covers 15 residues. The germline gives CDR1 SGHTA, CDR2 FQGNSA. This CDR3 reads CASSAGQGDNSPLHF. The DNA for the CDR3 is TGTGCCAGCAGCGCCGGACAGGGAGACAATTCACCCCTCCACTTT.

The gene calls are TRBV19 and TRBJ2-7; 11 nucleotides line up with TRBD2. CDR3 length equals 13 residues. Trimming removed 6 bases from V and 3 bases from J; junction bases left unmatched: 1. The V gene's germline CDR1 is LNHDA and CDR2 SQIVND (reference sequence). The CDR3 nucleotides are TGTGCCAGTAGGGGGACTAGCGGCTACGAGCAGTACTTC. Its translation: CASRGTSGYEQYF.

This chain joins TRBV7-8 and TRBJ1-5; maybe TRBD1 (5 bases). The CDR3 is 15 residues long. Per germline, CDR1 SGHVS and CDR2 FQNEAQ. Trimming pared 1 base from V and 3 bases from J, leaving 10 bases between. The CDR3 here is CASSLEGQINQPQHF. The CDR3 DNA sequence: TGTGCCAGCAGCTTAGAGGGGCAGATCAATCAGCCCCAGCATTTT.

The V and J genes are TRBV7-2 and TRBJ2-3; D might be TRBD1 (6 bases). Trimming removed 0 bases at V and 2 bases at J, with 12 bases between. Per germline, CDR1 SGHTA and CDR2 FQGNSA. The CDR3 is 16 amino acids. DNA of the CDR3: TGTGCCAGCAGCTTAGCCCCGGGGACAATCACAGATACGCAGTATTTT. It encodes CASSLAPGTITDTQYF.

The sample holds one count of this clone. This chain links TRBV7-9 with TRBJ2-7, with a tentative D call TRBD2 (5 bases). The germline CDR1 and CDR2 sequences are SEHNR and FQNEAQ (reference sequence). CDR3 length: 12 residues. V lost 8 bases and J lost 5, with 13 bases in between. Written as DNA, the CDR3 is TGTGCCAGCCGACGGGGAGCCCACGAGCAGTACTTC. Protein sequence: CASRRGAHEQYF.

This clone was counted a few times. V and J are TRBV6-1 and TRBJ2-7, with no clear D. CDR3 size: 13 residues. V lost 4 bases and J 3 bases, leaving 10 bases between the germline ends. Germline CDR1 reads MNHNS; CDR2 reads SASEGT. The CDR3 region is CASSVRSIYEQYF. The CDR3 bases are TGTGCCAGCAGTGTTAGATCCATCTACGAGCAGTACTTC.

The gene calls are TRBV4-3 and TRBJ2-7; TRBD2 is a possible D gene (5 bases). Looked up from germline, CDR1 is LGHNA and CDR2 is YSLEER. The ends were cut back, 3 bases at V and 1 base at J, with 16 bases in the middle. The CDR3 loop spans 16 amino acids. CDR3 nucleotide sequence: TGCGCCAGCAGCCACTCGAGGGCAAGCGGTTCCTACGAGCAGTACTTC. As protein: CASSHSRASGSYEQYF.

This rearrangement joins TRBV6-1 to TRBJ2-3; no clear D. Trimming removed 2 bases from V and 0 bases from J, with 12 bases in between. The CDR3 is 16 residues long. Looked up from germline, CDR1 is MNHNS and CDR2 is SASEGT. The CDR3 DNA follows: TGTGCCAGCAGTGAATTTGGCGGAGCTAGCACAGATACGCAGTATTTT. Protein: CASSEFGGASTDTQYF.

This clone has a single count. The chain has TRBV7-3 and TRBJ1-1; D remains unclear. Germline CDR1 is SGHTA and CDR2 is FQGTGA. This CDR3 contains 13 residues. Trimming removed 0 bases at V and 0 bases at J, with 2 bases between. CDR3 loop: CASSLTMNTEAFF. In nucleotides, the CDR3 is TGTGCCAGCAGCTTAACCATGAACACTGAAGCTTTCTTT.

This clone was seen just once. The chain employs TRBV2 and TRBJ2-7; TRBD2 is a possible D gene (6 bases). Deletions cut 3 bases from V and 6 bases from J, with 12 bases between. This CDR3 is built from 13 residues. From germline, CDR1 is SNHLY and CDR2 FYNNEI. The CDR3 is CASSDPLLAEQYF. CDR3 nucleotides: TGTGCCAGCAGTGACCCACTACTAGCCGAGCAGTACTTC.

As DNA, the CDR3 is TGTGCCAGCAGCCCCCCCGGGGGGAGAAAACAAGAGACCCAGTACTTC. Residues: CASSPPGGRKQETQYF. The chain carries TRBV7-9 and TRBJ2-5; 7 bases map to TRBD2. V lost 5 bases, J lost 2 bases, and 11 bases stayed unmatched. CDR3 length: 16 residues. Germline V gene lookup returns CDR1 SEHNR and CDR2 FQNEAQ (reference sequence).

The rearrangement links TRBV10-3 to TRBJ1-1; D gene unclear. Germline V gene sequence: CDR1 ENHRY, CDR2 SYGVKD. The V and J ends lost 2 bases and 1 base respectively, with 5 bases between them. This CDR3 has 13 amino acids. The CDR3 region is CAISEPGNTEAFF. CDR3 in DNA: TGTGCCATCAGTGAGCCAGGGAACACTGAAGCTTTCTTT.

This chain connects TRBV19 to TRBJ2-7, with D maybe TRBD2 (6 bases). The CDR3 contains 13 residues. V was trimmed by 6 bases and J by 5 bases, leaving 14 bases between them. The germline gives CDR1 LNHDA, CDR2 SQIVND (reference sequence). The CDR3 here is CASRQGGGNEQYF. In DNA, the CDR3 is TGTGCCAGTAGGCAGGGAGGAGGGAACGAGCAGTACTTC.

CDR3 residues: CASGRTGWDRAFF. In nucleotides, the CDR3 is TGTGCCAGCGGCAGGACAGGGTGGGATCGGGCTTTCTTT. The chain combines TRBV27 with TRBJ1-1; 8 positions agree with TRBD1. Germline V lookup: CDR1 MNHEY, CDR2 SMNVEV (reference sequence). The CDR3 is 13 amino acids. J was trimmed by 11 bases and V by 8 bases; bases with no gene match: 13.

This clone was seen a handful of times. CDR3 loop: CASSLAPGKNYGYTF. In nucleotides, the CDR3 is TGTGCCAGCAGCTTAGCGCCAGGAAAGAACTATGGCTACACCTTC. The V call is TRBV7-2, the J call TRBJ1-2; the D is unclear. CDR3 length: 15 amino acids. Germline values: CDR1 SGHTA, CDR2 FQGNSA. Trimming left V 0 bases short and J 2 bases short, with 10 bases between.

V usage is TRBV7-7 and J usage is TRBJ2-1; D is ambiguous. This CDR3 is 13 amino acids long. The germline CDR1 and CDR2 sequences are SSHAT and FNYEAQ (reference sequence). Trimming cost V 1 base and J 6 bases, with 7 bases left between them. The CDR3 loop is CASSLGRSNEQFF. The CDR3 DNA reads TGTGCCAGCAGCTTAGGGCGGTCCAATGAGCAGTTCTTC.

This chain links TRBV5-5 with TRBJ2-7; 9 bases fit TRBD2. The CDR3 has 17 amino acids. V lost 1 base to trimming and J lost 0 bases; unmatched junction nucleotides: 8. Germline lookup yields CDR1 SGHKS and CDR2 YYEKEE (reference sequence). This CDR3 reads CASSLFFSTSGSYEQYF. The CDR3 DNA sequence: TGTGCCAGCAGCTTGTTTTTTTCGACTAGCGGCTCCTACGAGCAGTACTTC. The complete variable domain, with remaining parts taken from reference TRBV5-5 and TRBJ2-7, reads DAGVTQSPTHLIKTRGQQVTLRCSPISGHKSVSWYQQVLGQGPQFIFQYYEKEERGRGNFPDRFSARQFPNYSSELNVNALLLGDSALYLCASSLFFSTSGSYEQYFGPGTRLTVT.

This rearrangement joins TRBV14 to TRBJ2-1; D gene uncertain. The germline V gene encodes CDR1 SGHDN and CDR2 FVKESK. The CDR3 covers 17 residues. Trimming stripped 3 bases from V and 7 bases from J, with 22 bases between. The DNA of the CDR3 is TGTGCCAGCAGCCATATTATCGATAGAAAGGGTTCGAATGAGCAGTTCTTC. Translation gives CASSHIIDRKGSNEQFF.

The chain links TRBV11-3 to TRBJ1-2; 8 nucleotides agree with TRBD1. The germline gives CDR1 SGHNT, CDR2 YENEEA. The ends lost 0 bases at V and 2 bases at J; junction bases unmatched: 2. This CDR3 region has 15 residues. CDR3 DNA: TGTGCCAGCAGCTTAGAACAGGGGGGAAACTATGGCTACACCTTC. Protein product: CASSLEQGGNYGYTF.

The rearrangement uses TRBV7-3 and TRBJ1-1; 8 bases line up with TRBD1. This CDR3 is built from 16 residues. V lost 5 bases, J lost 3 bases, and 11 bases stayed unmatched. The germline CDR1 and CDR2 sequences are SGHTA and FQGTGA. CDR3 coding DNA: TGTGCCAGCAGCCCAAATGGACAGGGAGTTGACACTGAAGCTTTCTTT. This translates into CASSPNGQGVDTEAFF.